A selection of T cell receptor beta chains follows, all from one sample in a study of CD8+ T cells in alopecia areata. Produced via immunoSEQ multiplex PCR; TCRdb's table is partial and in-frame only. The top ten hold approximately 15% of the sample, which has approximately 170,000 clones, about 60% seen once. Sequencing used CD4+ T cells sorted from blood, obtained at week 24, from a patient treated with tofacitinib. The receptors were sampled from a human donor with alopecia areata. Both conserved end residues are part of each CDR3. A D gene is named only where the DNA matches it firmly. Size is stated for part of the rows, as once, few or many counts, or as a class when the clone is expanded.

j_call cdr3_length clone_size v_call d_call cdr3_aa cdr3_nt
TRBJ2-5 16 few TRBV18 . CASSPAVGHLGETQYF TGTGCCAGCTCACCTGCGGTCGGTCACCTGGGGGAGACCCAGTACTTC
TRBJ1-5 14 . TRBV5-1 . CASSLEGDNQPQHF TGCGCCAGCAGCTTGGAGGGGGACAATCAGCCCCAGCATTTT
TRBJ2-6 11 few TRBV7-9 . CASSRANVLTF TGTGCCAGCAGCCGGGCCAACGTCCTGACTTTC
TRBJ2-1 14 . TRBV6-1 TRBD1 CASSRDRGYNEQFF TGTGCCAGCAGCCGGGACAGGGGGTACAATGAGCAGTTCTTC
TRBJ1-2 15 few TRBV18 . CASSPVEGPNYGYTF TGTGCCAGCTCACCGGTTGAGGGACCTAACTATGGCTACACCTTC
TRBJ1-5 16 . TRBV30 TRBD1 CAWSRARQGFNQPQHF TGTGCCTGGAGTCGCGCCCGACAGGGTTTCAATCAGCCCCAGCATTTT
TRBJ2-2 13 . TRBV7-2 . CASSLLRDGELFF TGTGCCAGCAGCTTATTGAGGGATGGGGAGCTGTTTTTT
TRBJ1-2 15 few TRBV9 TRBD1 CASSATLRGRGGYTF TGTGCCAGCAGCGCCACCCTCAGGGGGCGAGGCGGCTACACCTTC
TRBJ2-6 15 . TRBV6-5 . CASSLDHSGANVLTF TGTGCCAGCAGCCTCGATCACTCTGGGGCCAACGTCCTGACTTTC
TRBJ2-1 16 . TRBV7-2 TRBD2 CASSFGLAGGDNEQFF TGTGCCAGCAGCTTCGGACTAGCGGGGGGTGACAATGAGCAGTTCTTC
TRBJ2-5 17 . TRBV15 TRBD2 CATSRDRRRGGSETQYF TGTGCCACCAGCAGAGATCGGAGGCGGGGAGGGTCAGAGACCCAGTACTTC
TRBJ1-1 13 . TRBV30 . CAWSGGRGTEAFF TGTGCCTGGAGTGGAGGGCGTGGCACTGAAGCTTTCTTT
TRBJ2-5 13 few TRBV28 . CASHPGTQETQYF TGTGCCAGCCACCCCGGGACCCAAGAGACCCAGTACTTC
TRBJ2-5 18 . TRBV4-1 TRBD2 CASSQDGPSGGFRETQYF TGCGCCAGCAGCCAAGATGGTCCTAGCGGGGGGTTTAGGGAGACCCAGTACTTC
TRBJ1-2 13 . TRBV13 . CASSFKQGLGYTF TGTGCCAGCAGCTTCAAACAGGGCCTCGGCTACACCTTC
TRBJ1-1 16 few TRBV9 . CASSVGADPRTGEAFF TGTGCCAGCAGCGTAGGGGCAGACCCGAGGACGGGCGAAGCTTTCTTT
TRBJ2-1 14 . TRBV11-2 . CASSSNERSYEQFF TGTGCCAGCAGCTCGAACGAACGATCGTATGAGCAGTTCTTC
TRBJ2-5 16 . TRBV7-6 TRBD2 CATHSGGTQRAETQYF TGTGCCACCCATTCCGGGGGGACTCAGAGGGCGGAGACCCAGTACTTC
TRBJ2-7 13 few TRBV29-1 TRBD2 CSVFGGGPYEQYF TGCAGCGTGTTTGGCGGGGGGCCCTACGAGCAGTACTTC
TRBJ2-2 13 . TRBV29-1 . CSVELMRGGELFF TGCAGCGTTGAACTAATGAGGGGCGGGGAGCTGTTTTTT
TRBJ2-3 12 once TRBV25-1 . CASSAVSDTQYF TGTGCCAGCAGTGCCGTATCAGATACGCAGTATTTT
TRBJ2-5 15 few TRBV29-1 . CSSELIGTRGGTQYF TGCAGCTCGGAGTTAATAGGGACACGGGGCGGGACCCAGTACTTC
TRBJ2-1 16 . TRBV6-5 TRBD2 CASSYDPSGGHHEQFF TGTGCCAGCAGTTACGATCCTAGCGGGGGGCACCATGAGCAGTTCTTC
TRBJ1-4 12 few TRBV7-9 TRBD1 CASTRGNEKLFF TGTGCCAGCACCAGGGGGAACGAAAAACTGTTTTTT
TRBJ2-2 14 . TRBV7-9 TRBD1 CASSPGQGSGELFF TGTGCCAGCAGCCCGGGACAGGGGAGCGGGGAGCTGTTTTTT
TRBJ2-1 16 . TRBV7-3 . CASSPEGGLRLSKQFF TGTGCCAGCAGCCCCGAGGGAGGACTACGCCTGTCGAAGCAGTTCTTC